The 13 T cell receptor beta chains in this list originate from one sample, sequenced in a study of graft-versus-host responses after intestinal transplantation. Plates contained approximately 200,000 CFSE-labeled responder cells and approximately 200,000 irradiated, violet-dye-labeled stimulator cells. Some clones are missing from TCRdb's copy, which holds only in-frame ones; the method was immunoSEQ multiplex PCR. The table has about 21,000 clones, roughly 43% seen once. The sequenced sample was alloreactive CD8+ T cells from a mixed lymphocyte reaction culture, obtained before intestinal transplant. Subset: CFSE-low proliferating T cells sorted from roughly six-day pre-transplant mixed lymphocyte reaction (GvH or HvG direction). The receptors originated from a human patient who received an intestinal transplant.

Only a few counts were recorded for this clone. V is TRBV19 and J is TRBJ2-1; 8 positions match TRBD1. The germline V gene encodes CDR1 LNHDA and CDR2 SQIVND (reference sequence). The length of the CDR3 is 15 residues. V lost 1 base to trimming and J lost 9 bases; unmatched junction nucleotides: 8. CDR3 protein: CASSIAFGTGFEQFF. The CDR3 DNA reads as TGTGCCAGTAGTATAGCCTTCGGGACAGGATTTGAGCAGTTCTTC.

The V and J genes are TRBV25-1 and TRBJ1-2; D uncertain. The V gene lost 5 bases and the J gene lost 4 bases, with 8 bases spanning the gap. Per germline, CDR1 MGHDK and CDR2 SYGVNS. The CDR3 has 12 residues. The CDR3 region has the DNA TGTGCCAGCAGTCTAGTGGGCTATGGCTACACCTTC. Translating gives CASSLVGYGYTF.

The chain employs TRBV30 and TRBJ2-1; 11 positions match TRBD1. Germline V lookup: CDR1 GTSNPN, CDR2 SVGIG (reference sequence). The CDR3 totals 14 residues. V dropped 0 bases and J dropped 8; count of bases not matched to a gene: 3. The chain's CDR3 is CAWSVGQGAYEQFF. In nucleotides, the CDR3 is TGTGCCTGGAGTGTAGGACAGGGGGCATATGAGCAGTTCTTC.

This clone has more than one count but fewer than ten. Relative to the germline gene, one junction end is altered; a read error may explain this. CDR3 sequence: CASSLGLAGTDTQYF. The CDR3 DNA reads as TGTGCTAGCAGCTTAGGACTAGCGGGCACAGATACGCAGTATTTT. This chain connects TRBV7-7 to TRBJ2-3; 10 bases fit TRBD2. The CDR3 consists of 15 residues. The germline gives CDR1 SSHAT, CDR2 FNYEAQ (reference sequence).

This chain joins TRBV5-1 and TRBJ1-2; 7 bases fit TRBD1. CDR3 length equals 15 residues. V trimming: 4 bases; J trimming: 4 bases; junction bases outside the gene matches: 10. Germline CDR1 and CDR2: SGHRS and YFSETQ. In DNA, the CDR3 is TGCGCCAGCAGCCCGGACGGACAGGCTCCCTATGGCTACACCTTC. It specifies CASSPDGQAPYGYTF.

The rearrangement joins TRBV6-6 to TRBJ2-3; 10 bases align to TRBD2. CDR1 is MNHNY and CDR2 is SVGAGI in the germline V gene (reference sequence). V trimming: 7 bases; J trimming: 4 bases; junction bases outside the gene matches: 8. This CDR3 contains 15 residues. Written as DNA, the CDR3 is TGTGCCAGCACGTTAAGCGGGAGGGCTTCAGATACGCAGTATTTT. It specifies CASTLSGRASDTQYF.

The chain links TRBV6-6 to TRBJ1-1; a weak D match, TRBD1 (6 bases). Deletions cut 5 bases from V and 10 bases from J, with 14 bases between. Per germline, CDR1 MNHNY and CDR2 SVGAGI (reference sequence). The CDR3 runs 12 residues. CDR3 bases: TGTGCCAGCAGTACAGGGCAGGGAATAGCTTTCTTT. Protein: CASSTGQGIAFF.

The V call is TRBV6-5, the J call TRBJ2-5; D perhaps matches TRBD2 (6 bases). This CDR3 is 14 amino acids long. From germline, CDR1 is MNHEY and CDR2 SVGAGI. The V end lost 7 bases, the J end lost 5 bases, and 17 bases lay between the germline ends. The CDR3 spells CASKGGTPQETQYF. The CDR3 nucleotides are TGTGCCAGCAAAGGAGGGACTCCTCAGGAGACCCAGTACTTC.

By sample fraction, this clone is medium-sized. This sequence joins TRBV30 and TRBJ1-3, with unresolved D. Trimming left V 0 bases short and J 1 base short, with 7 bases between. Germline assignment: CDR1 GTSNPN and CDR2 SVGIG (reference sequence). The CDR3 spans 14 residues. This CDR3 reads CAWSVSGSGNTIYF. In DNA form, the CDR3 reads TGTGCCTGGAGTGTAAGCGGGTCTGGAAACACCATATATTTT.

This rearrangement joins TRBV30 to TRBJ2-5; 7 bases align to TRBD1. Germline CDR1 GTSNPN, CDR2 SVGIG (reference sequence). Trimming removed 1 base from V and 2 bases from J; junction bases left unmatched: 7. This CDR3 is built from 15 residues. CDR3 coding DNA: TGTGCCTGGAGTGGGACGACAGGGTTTCAAGAGACCCAGTACTTC. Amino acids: CAWSGTTGFQETQYF.

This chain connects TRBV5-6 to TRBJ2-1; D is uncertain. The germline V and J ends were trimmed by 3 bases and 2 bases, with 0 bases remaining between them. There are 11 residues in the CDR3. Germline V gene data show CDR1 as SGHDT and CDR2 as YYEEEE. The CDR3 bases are TGTGCCAGCAGCTCCTACAATGAGCAGTTCTTC. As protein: CASSSYNEQFF.

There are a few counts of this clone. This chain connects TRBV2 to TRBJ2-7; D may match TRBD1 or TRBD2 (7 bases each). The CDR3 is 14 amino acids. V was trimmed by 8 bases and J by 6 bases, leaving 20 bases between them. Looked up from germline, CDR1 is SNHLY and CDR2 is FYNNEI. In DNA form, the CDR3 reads TGTGCCAGCGGCAGAACCCGCAGGGGGGGCGAGCAGTACTTC. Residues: CASGRTRRGGEQYF.

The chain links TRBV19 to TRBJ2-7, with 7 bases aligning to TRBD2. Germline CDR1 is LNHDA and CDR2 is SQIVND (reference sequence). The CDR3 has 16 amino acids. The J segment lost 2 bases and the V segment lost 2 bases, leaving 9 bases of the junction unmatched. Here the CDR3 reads CASSITGGARPYEQYF. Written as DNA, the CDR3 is TGTGCCAGTAGTATAACGGGGGGAGCGAGACCCTACGAGCAGTACTTC. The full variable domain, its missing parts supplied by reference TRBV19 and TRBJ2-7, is DGGITQSPKYLFRKEGQNVTLSCEQNLNHDAMYWYRQDPGQGLRLIYYSQIVNDFQKGDIAEGYSVSREKKESFPLTVTSAQKNPTAFYLCASSITGGARPYEQYFGPGTRLTVT.